This T cell receptor (beta chain) was found in a study of CD8+ T cells in alopecia areata. This clone appeared once. The CDR3 totals 13 residues. The germline V gene has CDR1 SQVTM and CDR2 ANQGSEA. Trimming stripped 0 bases from V and 7 bases from J, with 10 bases between. TCR sequencing used cDNA made by reverse transcription of extracted RNA. Sequenced by immunoSEQ multiplex PCR; TCRdb stores in-frame clones only, minus some. The sample lists 140,000 to 150,000 clones; roughly 62% were seen once. This sequence originates from a human donor with alopecia areata. This specimen was CD4+ T cells sorted from blood, taken at week 0. The rearrangement joins TRBV29-1 to TRBJ1-5; D is perhaps TRBD1 (5 bases). CDR3: CSVEEGQGQPQHF. DNA for the CDR3: TGCAGCGTTGAAGAGGGGCAAGGGCAGCCCCAGCATTTT.